This T cell receptor (beta chain) was found in a study of beta chain features in type 1 diabetes. Findings of the study overall: TCRB CDR3s from Type 1 diabetes patients were moderately but significantly shorter in all four CD4+ subsets.

A remark on this clone: Its antigen is unidentified.

Germline CDR1 and CDR2: SGHTA and FQGNSA. This CDR3 spans 15 amino acids. Losses at the gene ends were 4 bases for V and 8 bases for J; bases not matched to a gene: 11. Expressed TCRB transcripts were sequenced because the isolated RNA had all been reverse transcribed beforehand. Data came from immunoSEQ multiplex PCR; TCRdb stores just in-frame clones and leaves some out. The table includes roughly 130,000 clones, 9% to 9.5% detected once. A heparinised blood draw that averaged about 120 mL was obtained once from each donor. The clonotype was recovered from a man between 18 and 29 years old in good health. The source material was central memory CD4+ T cells from blood. V and J are TRBV7-2 and TRBJ1-2; 9 positions agree with TRBD1. CDR3 residues: CASSSDRGSASGYTF. DNA for the CDR3: TGTGCCAGCAGCTCGGACAGGGGATCGGCGAGCGGCTACACCTTC.